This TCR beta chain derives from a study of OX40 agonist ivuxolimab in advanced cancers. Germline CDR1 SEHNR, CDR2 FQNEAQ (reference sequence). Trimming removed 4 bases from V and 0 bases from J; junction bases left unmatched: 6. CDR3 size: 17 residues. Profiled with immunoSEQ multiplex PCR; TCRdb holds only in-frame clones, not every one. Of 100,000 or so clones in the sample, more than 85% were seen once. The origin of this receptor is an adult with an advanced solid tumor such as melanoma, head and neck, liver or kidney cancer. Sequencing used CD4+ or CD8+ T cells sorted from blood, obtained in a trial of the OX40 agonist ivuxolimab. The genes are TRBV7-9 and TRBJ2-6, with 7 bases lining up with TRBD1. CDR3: CASSWDSKISGANVLTF. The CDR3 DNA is TGTGCCAGCAGCTGGGACAGTAAAATCTCTGGGGCCAACGTCCTGACTTTC.